These T cell receptor beta chains were read from a single sample in a study of shared clonotypes between healthy human individuals. TCRdb keeps only in-frame clones here, not all; method: immunoSEQ multiplex PCR. The repertoire holds about 2.2 million clones, under 95% seen once, with more than 1.5% in the top ten. Sequenced sample: naive CD8+ T cells from PBMCs. These receptors were taken from a man aged 18 to 30 in good health. Some clones in this sample may be carry-over from other donors' samples. Each CDR3 is given without its conserved first and last residue.

>TRBV11-2
ASSRVRTDTQY
>TRBV27
ASSLLRGTHEQY
>TRBV19
ASSRDRGSSYEQY
>TRBV19
ASSSATASYNEQF
>TRBV7-3
ASSPGLAEIGWNEQF
>TRBV4-1
ASSHGNLDSYNEQF
>TRBV15
ATSRARQRPYEQY
>TRBV10-3
AISEADYNEQF
>TRBV28
ASTRTRRRDSNQPQH
>TRBV2
ASKTGIQNYGYT
>TRBV7-2
ASSPVVRGGETQY
>TRBV10-2
ASSDLQGSNQPQH
>TRBV27
ASSLSGIGNQPQH
>TRBV27
ASTSRTGGNEQF
>TRBV7-9
ASSLLQGNTEAF
>TRBV4-2
ASRQDRGNEKLF
>TRBV9
ASSSAPGQLHEQY
>TRBV18
ASREAGVNTEAF
>TRBV5-1
ASSSISGGAREKLF
>TRBV13
ASSSPGGFGTDTQY
>TRBV19
ASSIRREINNEQF
>TRBV7-9
ASSLDRETQY
>TRBV7-2
ASSLGSSSYEQY
>TRBV28
ASIGVGTTTNYGYT
>TRBV7-9
ASSGAGPAQKLF
>TRBV19
ASSIDRGSNTEAF
>TRBV4-1
ASSQEGPGGTEAF
>TRBV29-1
SVEASQNPTDSQY
>TRBV7-9
ASSSTSREQY
>TRBV7-9
ASSWDRYQETQY
>TRBV19
ASSPRTAPNEKLF
>TRBV5-1
ASRESGRETQY
>TRBV27
ASSSRGTSGIYEQY
>TRBV11-2
ASSFGRIAGGYEQY
>TRBV4-1
ASSQGGENTEAF
>TRBV7-9
ASSLVGGSYEQY
>TRBV27
ASWDGGSETQY
>TRBV4-3
ASSQEGGPSSYNEQF
>TRBV28
ASSTSTGIPGNEQF
>TRBV9
ASSVPSQSSYNEQF
>TRBV29-1
SVEGRPTSGSNNEQF
>TRBV2
ASSSRGRANYGYT